Below are 10 T cell receptor beta chains sequenced from a single sample in a study of beta chain features in type 1 diabetes (dated by TCRdb to 2017 to 2018). The investigation overall reported the following: In all four CD4+ subsets, TCRB CDR3 length was moderately but significantly shorter in type 1 diabetes patients.

The library was made by the immunoSEQ multiplex PCR assay. The entire amount of isolated RNA was reverse transcribed using the High Capacity cDNA Reverse Transcription Kit, so the sequenced TCRB transcripts were expressed ones. The clones in this table, taken by TCRdb from immuneACCESS, are in-frame only. Not every clone is retained; where verified, under half of the shortfall comes from an unresolved V gene, and the cause of the rest is unknown. For this sample the table gives a few hundred thousand clones, of which 8.5% to 10% were detected only once. In total, the top ten clones hold about 0.6% of the sample. Their specific antigens are unknown. The sequenced material came from central memory CD4+ T cells from blood. The source of these receptors is a man in his thirties or forties with type 1 diabetes.

In this sample, this clone turned up a few times. A much larger clone differs from this one at a single base, so this may be a read error. The chain is built from TRBV7-2 and TRBJ2-2; D call uncertain. CDR1 and CDR2 from the germline V gene are SGHTA and FQGNSA. V gave up 2 bases and J gave up 1 base, with 5 bases separating them. The CDR3 spans 14 residues. Here the CDR3 reads CASSLQQNTGELFF. CDR3 nucleotides: TGTGCCAGCAGCTTACAACAGAACACCGGGGAGCTGTTTTTT.

This clone was found a few times. The rearrangement uses TRBV27 and TRBJ2-7; D tentatively fits TRBD1 or TRBD2 (5 bases each). This CDR3 contains 19 residues. Germline assignment: CDR1 MNHEY and CDR2 SMNVEV (reference sequence). Trimming pared 2 bases from V and 3 bases from J, leaving 26 bases between. The CDR3 protein is CASSLESIKLRGRGYEQYF. CDR3 coding DNA: TGTGCCAGCAGTTTAGAGTCTATCAAGTTACGGGGTAGGGGCTACGAGCAGTACTTC.

This clone has a count of ten or more. The chain joins TRBV6-5 to TRBJ2-4, with TRBD1 matching over 8 bases. CDR3 length: 15 amino acids. Trimming cost V 3 bases and J 4 bases; bases outside gene matches: 5. Germline V gene lookup returns CDR1 MNHEY and CDR2 SVGAGI. The CDR3 DNA reads TGTGCCAGCAGTTATTACGGACAGGGAAAAAACATTCAGTACTTC. Protein sequence: CASSYYGQGKNIQYF.

In this sample, this clone turned up a few times. This sample also contains other DNA sequences that code for the same CDR3. The CDR3 protein is CASSQDLRLAGVTDTQYF. The DNA of the CDR3 is TGTGCCAGCAGCCAAGATCTTCGGCTAGCGGGAGTCACAGATACGCAGTATTTT. The chain has TRBV4-2 and TRBJ2-3; 10 bases are shared with TRBD2. This CDR3 comprises 18 residues. Germline V CDR1 and CDR2: LGHNA, YNFKEQ. Trimming took 0 bases from V and 2 from J; bases not matched to a gene: 8.

This clone was recorded a few times. V usage is TRBV21-1 and J usage is TRBJ2-3; the DNA was not used to check the table's D call, TRBD2. TRBV21-1 is classified as a pseudogene. The CDR3 covers 15 residues. CDR3 sequence: CASSRRGRDTDTQYF. The CDR3 nucleotides are TGTGCCAGCAGCAGAAGGGGGAGGGACACAGATACGCAGTATTTT.

V gene TRBV30 combines with J gene TRBJ1-3; D unclear. The V end lost 2 bases, the J end lost 0 bases, and 14 bases lay between the germline ends. The germline CDR1 and CDR2 sequences are GTSNPN and SVGIG (reference sequence). The CDR3 spans 16 residues. CDR3 sequence reads: CAWSKKGPFSGNTIYF. The CDR3 DNA follows: TGTGCCTGGAGTAAAAAAGGTCCCTTCTCTGGAAACACCATATATTTT.

The rearrangement links TRBV6-6 to TRBJ2-1, with D tentatively TRBD1 (6 bases). The V gene lost 5 bases and the J gene lost 8 bases, with 10 bases spanning the gap. CDR3 length equals 12 residues. The germline CDR1 and CDR2 sequences are MNHNY and SVGAGI (reference sequence). The CDR3 here is CASSPTGHEQFF. The CDR3 DNA reads as TGTGCCAGCAGTCCCACAGGGCATGAGCAGTTCTTC.

This clone was counted only a few times. The DNA is left out, because the CDR3 cannot be placed on it with certainty; the CDR3 is given as TCRdb lists it. The genes are TRBV21-1 and TRBJ2-7; TRBD2 is the table's D call and was not checked against the DNA. TRBV21-1 is termed a pseudogene. The CDR3 is 18 amino acids in total, end residues counted. CDR3 loop: CASTRAPYGCGSSHEQYF.

This clone was detected a few times. This chain uses TRBV25-1 with TRBJ1-4, with TRBD1 identical over 7 bases. Trimming took 5 bases from V and 6 from J; bases not matched to a gene: 6. The CDR3 is 14 amino acids. The germline V gene encodes CDR1 MGHDK and CDR2 SYGVNS. CDR3 protein: CASSQQGLHEKLFF. The DNA of the CDR3 is TGTGCCAGCAGTCAACAGGGGTTACATGAAAAACTGTTTTTT. Using reference TRBV25-1 and TRBJ1-4 for the parts outside the CDR3, the full variable domain is EADIYQTPRYLVIGTGKKITLECSQTMGHDKMYWYQQDPGMELHLIHYSYGVNSTEKGDLSSESTVSRIRTEHFPLTLESARPSHTSQYLCASSQQGLHEKLFFGSGTQLSVL.

Ten or more counts support this clone. The V gene is TRBV10-3, the J gene TRBJ2-2, with 12 bases matching TRBD2. CDR1 and CDR2 from the germline V gene are ENHRY and SYGVKD. The J segment lost 6 bases and the V segment lost 4 bases, leaving 0 bases of the junction unmatched. The CDR3 is 14 residues long. The CDR3 nucleotides are TGTGCCATCAGTGGACTAGCGGGAGCCGGGGAGCTGTTTTTT. Protein sequence: CAISGLAGAGELFF.